This is a list of T cell receptor beta chains from one sample in a study of T cell responses to AZD1222 COVID-19 vaccine. Method: immunoSEQ multiplex PCR; TCRdb's copy keeps in-frame clones and lacks some. The table lists 100,000 to 150,000 clones, approximately 85% of them singletons, with almost 4.5% in the top ten. The sample in question was peripheral blood, obtained 28 days after the second AZD1222 dose. Source of these receptors: an adult who received the AZD1222 COVID-19 vaccine. The conserved cysteine and the conserved F or W are not part of the CDR3 here. Fields, in order: CDR3 length, J gene, V gene, CDR3 protein.

18 TRBJ2-1 TRBV5-8 ASSLELMVTSGGNYNEQF
11 TRBJ2-7 TRBV27 ASKYLSGYEQY
12 TRBJ1-2 TRBV5-6 ASSPGGQVYGYT
11 TRBJ1-1 TRBV3-1/TRBV3-2 ASSQDGGTEAF
11 TRBJ1-5 TRBV5-6 ASSRRGNQPQH
13 TRBJ2-3 TRBV6-5 ASSYPTDHTDTQY
13 TRBJ2-6 TRBV6-1 ASSEASAGANVLT
13 TRBJ1-2 TRBV6-5 ASSYRAAGPDGYT
12 TRBJ1-6 TRBV6-5 ASRHRQNNSPLH
13 TRBJ1-4 TRBV28 ASSLWTPGEEKLF
17 TRBJ1-4 TRBV3-1/TRBV3-2 ASSQDLLTHVGGGEKLF
14 TRBJ2-3 TRBV9 ASSAPSGGLTDTQY
12 TRBJ1-5 TRBV4-2 ASSPGISNQPQH
13 TRBJ1-4 TRBV7-9 ASSLGDRDNEKLF
13 TRBJ1-6 TRBV30 AWSQLGGYDSPLH
14 TRBJ2-1 TRBV18 ASSPPQGGSYNEQF
16 TRBJ1-4 TRBV5-5 ASSLAPGTGGGREKLF